Described below is a single TCR beta chain sequence and its context. Profiled with immunoSEQ multiplex PCR; TCRdb holds only in-frame clones, not every one. The sample records some 2,000,000 clones, 85% to 95% being singletons. The data are from a study of shared clonotypes between healthy human individuals. Study in general: Three plates each covered CD4 naive and memory; CD8 naive two, CD8 memory one.

Germline V CDR1 and CDR2: LGHNA, YNFKEQ. The CDR3 sequence is 14 residues long. The V gene end was trimmed by 5 bases and the J gene end by 4 bases; junction bases not matched to a gene: 7. Sequencing was performed on naive CD4+ T cells sorted from blood. Stated subset: CD45RA+ positively selected. The receptor's source is a young man in good health. The chain is built from TRBV4-2 and TRBJ1-2; 7 positions match TRBD1. CDR3 region: CASSAQGGGYGYTF. CDR3 coding DNA: TGTGCCAGCAGCGCGCAGGGGGGAGGCTATGGCTACACCTTC.